A selection of T cell receptor beta chains follows, all from one sample in a study of CD8+CD57+ T cells in acquired aplastic anemia. TCRdb used MiXCR to reprocess the reads, holding one entry per CDR3 protein. This sample carries 95,000 to 150,000 distinct CDR3 sequences, under 60% of them seen once, and the ten largest clones take around 29%. The source material was sorted CD4+, CD8+, or CD8+CD57+ T cells (not recorded which) from PBMCs. Receptor source: a human donor with aplastic anemia. The CDR3 runs from the conserved cysteine through the conserved F or W. The order of the fields is J gene, D gene, clone size, V gene, CDR3 protein, CDR3 DNA. A D gene is named only where the DNA matches it firmly. Size is omitted from some rows. Given values are once, few, many or a class for expanded clones.

TRBJ1-4	NA	NA	TRBV5-1	CASSLIGTPNEKLFF	TGCGCCAGCAGCTTGATTGGGACGCCGAATGAAAAACTGTTTTTT
TRBJ2-7	TRBD1	once	TRBV20-1	CSARVTGQVEDEQYF	TGCAGTGCCAGAGTAACGGGACAGGTTGAGGACGAGCAGTACTTC
TRBJ2-5	NA	NA	TRBV7-9	CASSLGPKETQYF	TGTGCCAGCAGCTTGGGACCTAAAGAGACCCAGTACTTC
TRBJ1-4	NA	NA	TRBV28	CASSLARDGDNEKLFF	TGTGCCAGCAGTTTAGCCAGGGACGGCGATAATGAAAAACTGTTTTTT
TRBJ2-5	TRBD2	many	TRBV7-2	CASSPVAGGVQETQYF	TGTGCCAGCAGTCCCGTAGCGGGGGGCGTCCAAGAGACCCAGTACTTC
TRBJ2-7	NA	few	TRBV7-2	CASSLERTDDEQYF	TGTGCCAGCAGCTTAGAGCGGACAGACGACGAGCAGTACTTC
TRBJ2-3	TRBD2	NA	TRBV4-1	CASSQGDGTSARAKDTQYF	TGCGCCAGCAGCCAAGGGGATGGGACTAGCGCTAGAGCAAAGGATACGCAGTATTTT
TRBJ2-7	NA	many	TRBV19	CASSMTLAGVGSYEQYF	TGTGCCAGTAGTATGACCCTCGCTGGGGTAGGCTCCTACGAGCAGTACTTC
TRBJ2-5	NA	NA	TRBV6-5	CASSYPTGPGIKETQYF	TGTGCCAGCAGTTACCCGACCGGTCCAGGGATAAAAGAGACCCAGTACTTC
TRBJ1-1	NA	NA	TRBV15	CATSRDQGLGTEAFF	TGTGCCACCAGCAGAGATCAAGGTCTCGGCACTGAAGCTTTCTTT
TRBJ2-1	TRBD2	many	TRBV24-1	CATSAGSGSNEQFF	TGTGCCACCAGTGCTGGTAGCGGGAGCAATGAGCAGTTCTTC
TRBJ1-1	NA	NA	TRBV7-9	CASSLSLRQEAFF	TGTGCCAGCAGCTTAAGTCTGAGACAGGAAGCTTTCTTT
TRBJ1-1	NA	NA	TRBV9	CASRGLMNTEAFF	TGTGCCAGCAGGGGGTTAATGAACACTGAAGCTTTCTTT
TRBJ2-5	TRBD1	few	TRBV25-1	CASSLQDRGQETQYF	TGTGCCAGCAGTCTACAGGACAGGGGCCAAGAGACCCAGTACTTC
TRBJ2-3	NA	once	TRBV20-1	CSAGIPGTQYF	TGCAGTGCTGGGATTCCGGGTACGCAGTATTTT
TRBJ2-3	NA	NA	TRBV15	CATSRQATDTQYF	TGTGCCACCAGCAGACAGGCAACCGATACGCAGTATTTT
TRBJ2-2	NA	once	TRBV25-1	CASSAGQTELFF	TGTGCCAGCAGTGCGGGGCAGACGGAGCTGTTTTTT
TRBJ1-1	NA	NA	TRBV15	CATSGVGTEAFF	TGTGCCACCAGCGGCGTGGGCACTGAAGCTTTCTTT
TRBJ2-5	NA	NA	TRBV20-1	CSASRIHGGHETQYF	TGCAGTGCTAGCAGGATTCATGGAGGGCACGAGACCCAGTACTTC
TRBJ1-5	NA	NA	TRBV19	CASSQGLGNQPQHF	TGTGCCAGTAGCCAAGGGTTGGGCAATCAGCCCCAGCATTTT
TRBJ2-1	NA	NA	TRBV10-3	CATGDTSSYNEQFF	TGTGCCACTGGGGATACGAGCTCCTACAATGAGCAGTTCTTC
TRBJ2-7	NA	many	TRBV20-1	CSARDLGSDEQYF	TGCAGTGCTAGAGATCTCGGGTCCGACGAGCAGTACTTC
TRBJ2-1	NA	NA	TRBV10-2	CASSEWAGSSWNEQFF	TGCGCCAGCAGTGAGTGGGCGGGGTCCTCATGGAATGAGCAGTTCTTC
TRBJ2-3	TRBD2	many	TRBV19	CASSPGGRADTQYF	TGTGCCAGTAGTCCGGGGGGTAGGGCAGATACGCAGTATTTT
TRBJ2-1	TRBD2	NA	TRBV11-1	CASSLDPSGGHEQFF	TGTGCCAGCAGCTTAGACCCGAGCGGGGGACATGAGCAGTTCTTC
TRBJ2-6	NA	NA	TRBV12-3/TRBV12-4	CASRPGTGANVLTF	TGTGCCAGCAGGCCGGGCACTGGGGCCAACGTCCTGACTTTC
TRBJ2-1	NA	NA	TRBV2	CASSWETVYNEQFF	TGTGCCAGCAGTTGGGAGACGGTATACAATGAGCAGTTCTTC
TRBJ2-7	TRBD1	once	TRBV6-5	CASSFDRGAGEQYF	TGTGCCAGCAGTTTCGACAGGGGGGCGGGCGAGCAGTACTTC
TRBJ1-1	NA	NA	TRBV19	CASTPKAGLEAFF	TGTGCCAGTACCCCTAAAGCAGGACTTGAAGCTTTCTTT
TRBJ2-1	NA	many	TRBV7-2	CASSFIDEQFF	TGTGCCAGCAGCTTCATCGATGAGCAGTTCTTC
TRBJ1-1	TRBD1	NA	TRBV2	CASKGRGLSGAFF	TGTGCCAGCAAAGGCAGGGGGTTGAGTGGAGCTTTCTTT
TRBJ2-1	NA	few	TRBV3-1	CASSYENRNEQFF	TGTGCCAGCAGCTACGAAAATCGCAATGAGCAGTTCTTC
TRBJ2-3	NA	NA	TRBV20-1	CSLGRGRDTDTQYF	TGCAGCCTGGGGAGGGGGCGAGACACAGATACGCAGTATTTT
TRBJ2-7	NA	NA	TRBV15	CATSREGRTGFHEQYF	TGTGCCACCAGCAGAGAGGGGAGGACGGGGTTCCACGAGCAGTACTTC
TRBJ1-5	NA	NA	TRBV2	CASREAGSNQPQHF	TGTGCCAGCAGGGAGGCAGGAAGCAATCAGCCCCAGCATTTT
TRBJ2-6	TRBD1	NA	TRBV11-1	CASSDGWGGTGGNVLTF	TGTGCCAGCAGCGACGGCTGGGGAGGGACAGGGGGCAACGTCCTGACTTTC
TRBJ2-5	NA	few	TRBV7-2	CASSREVETQYF	TGTGCCAGCAGTCGGGAAGTGGAGACCCAGTACTTC